This T cell receptor (beta chain) was obtained from a study of blood T cells in healthy people across ages. Findings of the study overall: Naive T cell percentage by flow cytometry tracked strongly with beta diversity.

Germline V CDR1 and CDR2: MNHEY, SMNVEV (reference sequence). V was clipped by 1 base and J by 8 bases, with 11 bases between them. CDR3 length: 13 residues. Remarks on this clonotype: What it binds is unknown.

The use of a sample-barcoded 5' primer and a J-beta primer mix characterized a second PCR of roughly 6 to 11 cycles. Every cDNA molecule bore a tag from a template-switch adaptor containing 12 random nucleotides. Each CDR3 protein is one row after TCRdb ran MiXCR on the 5' RACE reads. In the table there are more than 1.4 million distinct CDR3 sequences, roughly 40% of which are singletons. The V and J genes are TRBV27 and TRBJ1-1, with D unresolved. This TCR was sampled from a woman younger than 30 in good health. The specimen was blood. The CDR3 DNA follows: TGTGCCAGCAGTTTATTTCCAACTGCCGAAGCTTTCTTT. Protein sequence: CASSLFPTAEAFF.